This T cell receptor beta chain derives from a study of T cell responses to AZD1222 COVID-19 vaccine. The method was immunoSEQ multiplex PCR; TCRdb's version includes in-frame clones alone and lacks a portion of them. The sample lists 86,000 or so clones, 75% to 95% occurring once. In its sample, this clone was seen a few times. No antigen is known for it. V trimming: 3 bases; J trimming: 6 bases; junction bases outside the gene matches: 13. CDR1 is LGHNA and CDR2 is YSLEER in the germline V gene. The length of the CDR3 is 18 residues. Study-wide results and limits: The span of vaccine-associated CD4 TCRs extended across spike, with dominance at 160-218 and 743-854. Receipt of two AZD1222 doses was followed by a rise in Spike-specific TCR breadth and depth.

The source was peripheral blood, collected on day 0 of MenACWY control vaccination. This clonotype was obtained from an adult in good health. V is TRBV4-3 and J is TRBJ1-6; 8 nucleotides align to TRBD1. The CDR3 here is CASSHAIADRGFNSPLHF. CDR3 bases: TGCGCCAGCAGCCACGCGATCGCCGACAGGGGTTTTAATTCACCCCTCCACTTT.